This passage covers 27 T cell receptor beta chains from one sample sequenced in a study of T cells in women clearing cervical HPV infection. Generated by immunoSEQ multiplex PCR, the TCRdb table keeps only in-frame clones and is missing some. Its table records about 22,000 clones. The sample was blood buffy coat. The receptors originated from a woman between 18 and 70 years old with a cervical HPV16 infection that either progressed to CIN3+ or cleared (not recorded which).

CDR3 DNA (partial): TGCAGTGCTAGACGTGATGGGGACAGGGCTAAAGGC. Protein sequence: CSARRDGDRAKG. The entire CDR3 protein reads CSARRDGDRAKGYTF. The rearrangement links TRBV20-1 to TRBJ1-2; 9 bases map to TRBD1. The read terminates 3 residues before the CDR3 end, so the remaining end is supplied by the germline J gene. The germline CDR1 and CDR2 sequences are DFQATT and SNEGSKA (reference sequence). CDR3 size: 15 residues.

With regard to this clone: The DNA ends 3 residues before the CDR3 does, and the rest of the CDR3 is filled in from the germline J gene. The chain links TRBV20-1 to TRBJ2-2, with 8 bases aligning to TRBD2. CDR1 DFQATT and CDR2 SNEGSKA come from the germline V gene (reference sequence). This CDR3 region has 16 residues. V shed 4 bases, J shed 4 bases, and the junction held 11 bases outside the gene matches. The CDR3 sequence is CSAKGGSGGPTGELFF. The covered CDR3 bases are TGCAGTGCTAAAGGGGGGAGCGGGGGTCCCACCGGGGAG.

A word on this clone: Read sequence stops 3 residues before the CDR3 end, and the germline J gene provides the missing end. The V and J genes are TRBV5-1 and TRBJ2-2; 8 nucleotides line up with TRBD1. Trimming removed 4 bases from V and 1 base from J; junction bases left unmatched: 6. CDR3 size: 16 residues. Per germline, CDR1 SGHRS and CDR2 YFSETQ. The CDR3 sequence is CASSAGQGLNTGELFF. The CDR3 DNA, read in part, is TGCGCCAGCAGCGCCGGACAGGGATTGAACACCGGGGAG.

In the case of this clone: The CDR3 end falls 3 residues outside the read, so it is completed with the germline J gene. This chain links TRBV7-3 with TRBJ1-1; TRBD1 matches at 9 bases. The CDR3 has 17 residues. Trimming removed 5 bases from V and 2 bases from J; junction bases left unmatched: 12. Germline V gene data show CDR1 as SGHTA and CDR2 as FQGTGA. The DNA read from the CDR3 is TGTGCCAGCAGCCTCACAGGGGGCGTCGGTCCTAACACTGAA. This codes for CASSLTGGVGPNTE. The whole CDR3 reads CASSLTGGVGPNTEAFF.

About this clone: The read ends 3 residues shy of where the CDR3 ends; the end is completed using the germline J gene. V gene TRBV7-2 combines with J gene TRBJ2-3; 7 bases line up with TRBD2. This CDR3 spans 15 amino acids. With 1 base clipped from V and 6 bases from J, the junction kept 7 bases outside the gene matches. The germline CDR1 and CDR2 sequences are SGHTA and FQGNSA. The CDR3 bases that were read are TGTGCCAGCAGCTTAGGGACTAGAGTAGGGGATACG. It codes for CASSLGTRVGDT. The whole CDR3 sequence reads CASSLGTRVGDTQYF.

As concerns this clone: Coverage ceases 3 residues before the CDR3 finishes, and the germline J gene fills in the end. The chain has TRBV20-1 and TRBJ2-7; a possible D gene is TRBD2 (5 bases). V lost 6 bases to trimming and J lost 6 bases, with 36 bases between them. Per the germline V gene, CDR1 is DFQATT and CDR2 is SNEGSKA (reference sequence). The CDR3 length is 19 residues. CDR3: CSALGPLRVAGSGSGEQYF. The DNA read from the CDR3 is TGCAGTGCCCTCGGCCCCCTTCGTGTGGCGGGCTCTGGTTCCGGCGAG.

In the case of this clone: The CDR3 goes on 3 residues after the read ends, and that part is filled in from the germline J gene. The genes are TRBV2 and TRBJ2-1; no clear D gene. Deletions cut 1 base from V and 3 bases from J, with 10 bases between. Germline assignment: CDR1 SNHLY and CDR2 FYNNEI. The CDR3 length is 15 residues. The CDR3 bases that were read are TGTGCCAGCAGTGAAGGAAGGGCCTACTACAATGAG. Its translation: CASSEGRAYYNE. The full CDR3 sequence reads CASSEGRAYYNEQFF.

A remark on this clone: Read coverage stops 3 residues before the CDR3 terminus; the germline J gene supplies the remainder. The chain carries TRBV10-3 and TRBJ2-5; 10 positions agree with TRBD2. Per germline, CDR1 ENHRY and CDR2 SYGVKD. The trim removed 11 bases at V and 2 bases at J, leaving 8 bases unmatched. CDR3 size: 14 residues. The CDR3 bases that were read are TGTGCCTCCCGAGGAGCGGGGGGGCAAGAGACC. Residues: CASRGAGGQET. Given in full, the CDR3 is CASRGAGGQETQYF.

With regard to this clone: The sequenced fragment ends 3 residues before the CDR3 boundary, so the rest is inferred from the germline J gene. The chain combines TRBV2 with TRBJ1-5, with D tentatively TRBD1 (6 bases). Germline V gene data show CDR1 as SNHLY and CDR2 as FYNNEI. The CDR3 loop spans 13 amino acids. Trimming left V 5 bases short and J 4 bases short, with 9 bases between. CDR3 protein: CASSFTGNQPQHF. The covered CDR3 bases are TGTGCCAGCAGTTTCACAGGGAATCAGCCC.

In regard to this clone: The read halts 3 residues ahead of the CDR3 end, with the missing end drawn from the germline J gene. The rearrangement joins TRBV11-3 to TRBJ2-1; possible D gene TRBD1, 5 bases. CDR3 length: 13 residues. The V end lost 2 bases, the J end lost 9 bases, and 11 bases lay between the germline ends. Looked up from germline, CDR1 is SGHNT and CDR2 is YENEEA. The CDR3 sequence is CASSLRGWGEQFF. The sequenced part of the CDR3 DNA is TGTGCCAGCAGCTTAAGGGGCTGGGGTGAG.

The chain's CDR3 is CASSYSIAGAVYEQYF. Partial CDR3 DNA: TGTGCCAGCAGTTACAGCATAGCGGGAGCGGTCTACGAG. V is TRBV6-2 or TRBV6-3 and J is TRBJ2-7, with 9 nucleotides matching TRBD2. The read ends 3 residues shy of where the CDR3 ends; the end is completed using the germline J gene. Germline CDR1 MNHEY, CDR2 SVGEGT. Unmatched junction bases numbered 8, after V lost 2 bases and J lost 3 bases. The CDR3 is 16 residues long.

As for this clone: The CDR3 is cut off 3 residues early in the read; its end comes from the germline J gene. This chain connects TRBV20-1 to TRBJ1-2; D is unclear. In germline, CDR1 is DFQATT, CDR2 SNEGSKA (reference sequence). The CDR3 spans 12 residues. The CDR3: CSAPELVRGYTF. The sequenced CDR3 bases are TGCAGTGCTCCCGAACTAGTGAGGGGC.

Details on this clone: The read terminates 3 residues ahead of where the CDR3 ends, so the germline J gene completes it. The genes are TRBV11-2 and TRBJ2-5, with 8 bases identical to TRBD2. Losses at the gene ends were 5 bases for V and 5 bases for J; bases not matched to a gene: 10. Germline values: CDR1 SGHAT, CDR2 FQNNGV. The CDR3 runs to 15 residues. The DNA read from the CDR3 is TGTGCCAGCAGCCTCGCGGGGGGTAGCAGGGAGACC. Translation: CASSLAGGSRET. The entire CDR3 protein reads CASSLAGGSRETQYF.

Regarding this clone: Read data end 3 residues before the CDR3 end; the end is taken from the germline J gene. This chain connects TRBV5-6 to TRBJ2-5, with TRBD2 matching 8 bases. CDR3 size: 14 residues. Germline-derived CDR1 and CDR2 are SGHDT and YYEEEE. Trimming at V came to 1 base and at J to 4 bases, leaving 3 bases not matched to a gene. This CDR3 is CASSLLAGRETQYF. The sequenced part of the CDR3 DNA is TGTGCCAGCAGCTTGTTAGCGGGAAGAGAGACC.

CDR3 DNA, as far as it was read: TGTGCCAGTAGTCCCCAGGGACCGGGGGGATTTTACGAG. It codes for CASSPQGPGGFYE. The full CDR3 reads CASSPQGPGGFYEQYF. The rearrangement links TRBV19 to TRBJ2-7; 7 nucleotides agree with TRBD2. Sequencing ends 3 residues short of the CDR3 end; the germline J gene provides the rest. Germline assignment: CDR1 LNHDA and CDR2 SQIVND (reference sequence). This CDR3 spans 16 amino acids. V dropped 5 bases and J dropped 4; count of bases not matched to a gene: 14. The whole variable domain, filled in from reference TRBV19 and TRBJ2-7, reads DGGITQSPKYLFRKEGQNVTLSCEQNLNHDAMYWYRQDPGQGLRLIYYSQIVNDFQKGDIAEGYSVSREKKESFPLTVTSAQKNPTAFYLCASSPQGPGGFYEQYFGPGTRLTVT.

Remarks on this clone: The read terminates 3 residues ahead of where the CDR3 ends, so the germline J gene completes it. The chain combines TRBV18 with TRBJ2-3; D is undetermined. CDR1 and CDR2 (germline): KGHSH, LQKENI. The CDR3 spans 17 residues. The CDR3 reads CASSPVESTSGHETQYF. The covered CDR3 bases are TGTGCCAGCTCACCGGTCGAGTCGACAAGTGGCCACGAGACG.

Concerning this clone itself: The read comes to an end 3 residues before the CDR3 does, leaving the germline J gene to fill in the end. This rearrangement joins TRBV7-9 to TRBJ2-4; 7 nucleotides line up with TRBD1. CDR3 length: 14 residues. Germline CDR1 reads SEHNR; CDR2 reads FQNEAQ (reference sequence). CDR3 amino acids: CASSRRGKRDGQYF. The CDR3 DNA, read in part, is TGTGCCAGCAGCCGCAGGGGGAAAAGAGATGGT.

Turning to this clone: The CDR3 end is not reached by the read, which stops 3 residues before it; the germline J gene fills it in. The chain uses TRBV20-1 and TRBJ2-3; 7 bases line up with TRBD1. The germline V gene encodes CDR1 DFQATT and CDR2 SNEGSKA (reference sequence). Losses at the gene ends were 2 bases for V and 0 bases for J; bases not matched to a gene: 2. The CDR3 is made up of 14 amino acids. The part of the CDR3 DNA that was read is TGCAGTGCTAGACCGACAGGGAGCACAGATACG. The encoded protein is CSARPTGSTDT. In full, the CDR3 reads CSARPTGSTDTQYF.

As regards this clone: The read is 3 residues too short to cover the CDR3 end, so that end is filled in from the germline J gene. The chain carries TRBV20-1 and TRBJ2-1; 13 nucleotides match TRBD2. The J segment lost 8 bases and the V segment lost 0 bases, leaving 4 bases of the junction unmatched. The CDR3 runs 15 residues. CDR1 DFQATT and CDR2 SNEGSKA come from the germline V gene (reference sequence). CDR3 in amino acids: CSARDGLAGVDEQFF. The covered CDR3 bases are TGCAGTGCTAGAGATGGACTAGCGGGAGTCGATGAG.

A word on this clone: The CDR3 end lies 3 residues beyond the end of the read and is filled in from the germline J gene. The chain recombines TRBV7-2 with TRBJ1-5, with 8 bases aligning to TRBD1. The ends lost 5 bases at V and 7 bases at J; junction bases unmatched: 7. The germline gives CDR1 SGHTA, CDR2 FQGNSA. The CDR3 contains 14 residues. The CDR3 reads CASSPQGGKQPQHF. The DNA read from the CDR3 is TGTGCCAGCAGCCCACAGGGGGGTAAGCAGCCC.

Remarks on this clone: The sequenced fragment ends 3 residues before the CDR3 boundary, so the rest is inferred from the germline J gene. The chain recombines TRBV12-3 or TRBV12-4 with TRBJ2-2; a possible D gene is TRBD2 (6 bases). This CDR3 region has 15 residues. Between the trimmed V and J ends, which lost 10 bases and 5 bases, there was a span of 20 bases. The chain's CDR3 is CAILRLAAGTGELFF. CDR3 DNA, as far as it was read: TGTGCCATCCTCAGGTTGGCGGCGGGGACCGGGGAG.

In the case of this clone: The CDR3 is cut off 3 residues early in the read; its end comes from the germline J gene. J is TRBJ2-7 and V is TRBV6-8; 8 bases are a match to TRBD1. The V gene end was trimmed by 2 bases and the J gene end by 3 bases; junction bases not matched to a gene: 15. The V gene's germline CDR1 is MNHGY and CDR2 SAAAGT. The CDR3 is made up of 18 amino acids. CDR3 residues: CASSYPDREGLEGYEQYF. CDR3 DNA, as far as it was read: TGTGCCAGCAGTTACCCGGACAGGGAAGGCCTAGAGGGCTACGAG.

Worth noting for this clone: The CDR3 end lies 3 residues beyond the end of the read and is filled in from the germline J gene. The gene calls are TRBV7-2 and TRBJ1-5, with 7 bases identical to TRBD1. This CDR3 is built from 15 residues. J lost 6 bases, V lost 2 bases, and 7 bases had no gene match. Germline values: CDR1 SGHTA, CDR2 FQGNSA. The CDR3 bases that were read are TGTGCCAGCAGCTTATTAGTAGGGGGCGGTCAGCCC. Its translation is CASSLLVGGGQP. The full CDR3 sequence reads CASSLLVGGGQPQHF.

Of note for this clone: The read ends 3 residues early relative to the CDR3; the germline J gene fills the gap. V and J are TRBV10-1 and TRBJ2-3; no clear D gene. The V and J ends lost 2 bases and 2 bases respectively, with 11 bases between them. The CDR3 is 15 amino acids. Per the germline V gene, CDR1 is WNHNN and CDR2 is SYGVQD (reference sequence). The CDR3 sequence: CASSEGRFSTDTQYF. The covered CDR3 bases are TGCGCCAGCAGTGAGGGCAGATTCTCCACAGATACG.

About this clone itself: Read sequence stops 3 residues before the CDR3 end, and the germline J gene provides the missing end. This chain joins TRBV19 and TRBJ1-1, with a weak D call TRBD1 (5 bases). Trimming shortened V by 1 base and J by 4 bases, and 16 bases separated the two germline ends. The CDR3 extends over 16 amino acids. Per germline, CDR1 LNHDA and CDR2 SQIVND (reference sequence). CDR3 in amino acids: CASSIVNAGRSTEAFF. The CDR3 DNA, read in part, is TGTGCCAGTAGTATAGTTAACGCAGGGAGGAGCACTGAA.

Comment on this clone: The junction departs from germline at one end; a sequencing error may be responsible. The read stops 3 residues short of the end of the CDR3; the missing end is completed from the germline J gene. This specimen includes other DNA sequences encoding the same CDR3. The gene calls are TRBV16 and TRBJ1-3; a weak D match, TRBD1 (5 bases). Germline CDR1 and CDR2: KGHSY and FQNENV. The CDR3 totals 14 residues. The CDR3 sequence: CASSQQLGGNTIYF. The covered CDR3 bases are TGTGCCAGCAGCCAACAACTGGGGGGAAACACG.

Comments on this clone: Coverage ceases 3 residues before the CDR3 finishes, and the germline J gene fills in the end. The genes are TRBV7-2 and TRBJ2-7; TRBD2 matches at 10 bases. This CDR3 is 15 amino acids long. The junction had 6 bases not matched to a gene; V was cut back by 4 bases and J by 3 bases. From germline, CDR1 is SGHTA and CDR2 FQGNSA. The CDR3 sequence is CASSSIAGGFYEQYF. Incomplete CDR3 DNA: TGTGCCAGCAGCTCCATAGCGGGAGGCTTCTACGAG.